This T cell receptor beta chain was retrieved from a study of tumor and adjacent non-tumor tissue in lung cancer. Across the study: The patients, roughly 9 men and five or six women, were roughly 30 to 76 with stage I to III disease. Study-level points and caveats: Tumor repertoires had a smaller top 100 clone share than normal lung. Tumor TCR diversity, when higher, was linked to shorter survival. Compared with tumor, normal lung showed significantly lower TCR diversity.

The CDR3 spans 14 residues. The germline V gene encodes CDR1 SGHAT and CDR2 FQNNGV. This sample's RNA came from whole unsorted tissue. This clonotype was seen a single time. Its antigen is not identified. One junction end does not reproduce the germline sequence, and a read error may be involved. A modified ARM-PCR protocol with three rounds of nested PCR amplified TCRbeta. Each CDR3 protein gets one entry after TCRdb re-called the multiplex PCR reads with MiXCR. The sample records approximately 65,000 distinct CDR3 sequences, 50% to 60% being singletons. The J gene is TRBJ2-1, the V gene TRBV11-2, with D unclear. This TCR derives from a man in his fifties or sixties with non-small cell lung cancer. The sequenced sample was lung tumor tissue. Here the CDR3 DNA reads TGTGTCACTACGGTAAACTACGGCGCCGACGAGCAGTCCTTC. Protein sequence: CVTTVNYGADEQSF. Together with reference TRBV11-2 and TRBJ2-1, the CDR3 gives the full variable domain: EAGVAQSPRYKIIEKRQSVAFWCNPISGHATLYWYQQILGQGPKLLIQFQNNGVVDDSQLPKDRFSAERLKGVDSTLKIQPAKLEDSAVYLCVTTVNYGADEQSFGPGTRLTVL.